The 4 T cell receptor beta chains below come from one sample, sequenced in a study of shared T cell receptors in the human thymus. Clones were read by immunoSEQ multiplex PCR, and TCRdb kept only the in-frame ones, dropping some. The sample holds 500,000 to 550,000 clones, 78% seen once. This same sample was also part of a study on human thymus T cells.

The sample taken for sequencing was thymocytes. The receptors stem from a boy in the first two years of life with a congenital heart defect.

In this sample, this clone turned up a few times. This chain uses TRBV30 with TRBJ1-3; 9 nucleotides line up with TRBD1. The CDR3 has 18 amino acids. V was pared by 5 bases and J by 0 bases, with 14 bases of the junction left unmatched. Germline lookup yields CDR1 GTSNPN and CDR2 SVGIG (reference sequence). The CDR3 DNA sequence: TGTGCCTGGGCGGGGACAGGGCTTGGGTTAGTCTCTGGAAACACCATATATTTT. This codes for CAWAGTGLGLVSGNTIYF.

The chain links TRBV7-2 to TRBJ1-1, with D uncertain. V was clipped by 3 bases and J by 10 bases, with 15 bases between them. CDR3 length equals 13 residues. Looked up from germline, CDR1 is SGHTA and CDR2 is FQGNSA. CDR3 sequence: CASSFRVERVAFF. The CDR3 DNA reads as TGTGCCAGCAGCTTTAGGGTTGAGAGGGTAGCTTTCTTT.

This clone was observed a handful of times. The chain combines TRBV2 with TRBJ2-1; TRBD2 might be the D (5 bases). CDR3 size: 17 residues. Germline V gene data show CDR1 as SNHLY and CDR2 as FYNNEI. Trimming cost V 3 bases and J 2 bases, with 17 bases left between them. The CDR3 reads CASSEVPRAAAYNEQFF. DNA for the CDR3: TGTGCCAGCAGTGAGGTTCCGAGGGCTGCTGCCTACAATGAGCAGTTCTTC.

This chain uses TRBV5-4 with TRBJ2-4, with 8 bases matching TRBD2. The CDR3 has 15 residues. Germline assignment: CDR1 SGHNT and CDR2 YYREEE (reference sequence). V trimming: 10 bases; J trimming: 1 base; junction bases outside the gene matches: 10. CDR3 residues: CAVCGGRLAKNIQYF. The CDR3 coding sequence is TGTGCCGTATGCGGGGGGCGACTGGCCAAAAACATTCAGTACTTC. Full variable domain (missing parts from reference TRBV5-4 and TRBJ2-4): ETGVTQSPTHLIKTRGQQVTLRCSSQSGHNTVSWYQQALGQGPQFIFQYYREEENGRGNFPPRFSGLQFPNYSSELNVNALELDDSALYLCAVCGGRLAKNIQYFGAGTRLSVL.